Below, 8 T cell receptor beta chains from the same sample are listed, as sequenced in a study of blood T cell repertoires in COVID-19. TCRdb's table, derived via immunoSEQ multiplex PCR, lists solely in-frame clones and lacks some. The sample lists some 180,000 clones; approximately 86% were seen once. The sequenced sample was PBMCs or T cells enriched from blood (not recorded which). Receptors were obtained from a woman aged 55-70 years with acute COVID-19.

The CDR3 reads CASSLGLAGVYEQYV. The CDR3 DNA reads TGTGCCAGCAGCCTAGGACTAGCGGGGGTTTACGAGCAGTACGTC. V usage is TRBV6-6 and J usage is TRBJ2-7, with 13 bases lining up with TRBD2. Germline lookup yields CDR1 MNHNY and CDR2 SVGAGI (reference sequence). V was pared by 6 bases and J by 4 bases, with 6 bases of the junction left unmatched. The CDR3 length is 15 residues.

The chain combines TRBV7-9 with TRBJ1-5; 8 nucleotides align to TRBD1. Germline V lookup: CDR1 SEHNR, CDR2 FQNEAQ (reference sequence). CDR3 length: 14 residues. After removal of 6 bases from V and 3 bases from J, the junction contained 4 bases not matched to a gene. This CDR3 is CASSWGQDNQPQHF. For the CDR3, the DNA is TGTGCCAGCAGTTGGGGACAGGACAATCAGCCCCAGCATTTT.

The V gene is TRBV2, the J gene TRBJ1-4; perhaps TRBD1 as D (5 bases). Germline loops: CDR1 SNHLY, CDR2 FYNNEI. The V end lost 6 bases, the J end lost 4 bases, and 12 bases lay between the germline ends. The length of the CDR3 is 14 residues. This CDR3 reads CASRAGRLNEKLFF. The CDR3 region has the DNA TGTGCCAGCAGGGCGGGACGCCTTAATGAAAAACTGTTTTTT. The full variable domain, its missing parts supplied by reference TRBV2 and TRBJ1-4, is EPEVTQTPSHQVTQMGQEVILRCVPISNHLYFYWYRQILGQKVEFLVSFYNNEISEKSEIFDDQFSVERPDGSNFTLKIRSTKLEDSAMYFCASRAGRLNEKLFFGSGTQLSVL.

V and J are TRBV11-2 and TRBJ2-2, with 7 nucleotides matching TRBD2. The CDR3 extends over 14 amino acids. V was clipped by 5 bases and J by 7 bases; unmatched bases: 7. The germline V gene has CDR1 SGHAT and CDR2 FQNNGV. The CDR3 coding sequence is TGTGCCAGCAGCGCCGGACTAGTCGGCGGGGAGCTGTTTTTT. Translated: CASSAGLVGGELFF.

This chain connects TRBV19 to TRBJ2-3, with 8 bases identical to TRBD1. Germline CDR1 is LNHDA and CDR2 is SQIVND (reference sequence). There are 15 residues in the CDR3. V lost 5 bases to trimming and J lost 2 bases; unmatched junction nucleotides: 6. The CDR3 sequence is CASSPGQGHTDTQYF. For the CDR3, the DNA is TGTGCCAGTAGTCCCGGACAGGGACACACAGATACGCAGTATTTT.

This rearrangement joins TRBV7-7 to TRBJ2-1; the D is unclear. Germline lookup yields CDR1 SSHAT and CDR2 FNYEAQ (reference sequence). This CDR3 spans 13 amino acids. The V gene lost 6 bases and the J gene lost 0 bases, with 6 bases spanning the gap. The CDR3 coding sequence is TGTGCCAGCAGTTTGAGCTCCTACAATGAGCAGTTCTTC. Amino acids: CASSLSSYNEQFF.

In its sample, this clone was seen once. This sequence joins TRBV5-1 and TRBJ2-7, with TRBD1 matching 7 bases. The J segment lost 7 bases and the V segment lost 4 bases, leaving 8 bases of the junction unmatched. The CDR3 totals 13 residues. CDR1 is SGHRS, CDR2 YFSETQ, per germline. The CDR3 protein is CASSLDRRREQYF. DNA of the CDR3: TGCGCCAGCAGCCTGGACAGGAGAAGGGAGCAGTACTTC.

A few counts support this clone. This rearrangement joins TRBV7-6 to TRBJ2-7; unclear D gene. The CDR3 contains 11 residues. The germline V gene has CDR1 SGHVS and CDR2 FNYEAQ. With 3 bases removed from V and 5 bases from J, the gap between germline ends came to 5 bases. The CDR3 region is CASSFENEQYF. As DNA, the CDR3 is TGTGCCAGCAGCTTTGAGAACGAGCAGTACTTC.